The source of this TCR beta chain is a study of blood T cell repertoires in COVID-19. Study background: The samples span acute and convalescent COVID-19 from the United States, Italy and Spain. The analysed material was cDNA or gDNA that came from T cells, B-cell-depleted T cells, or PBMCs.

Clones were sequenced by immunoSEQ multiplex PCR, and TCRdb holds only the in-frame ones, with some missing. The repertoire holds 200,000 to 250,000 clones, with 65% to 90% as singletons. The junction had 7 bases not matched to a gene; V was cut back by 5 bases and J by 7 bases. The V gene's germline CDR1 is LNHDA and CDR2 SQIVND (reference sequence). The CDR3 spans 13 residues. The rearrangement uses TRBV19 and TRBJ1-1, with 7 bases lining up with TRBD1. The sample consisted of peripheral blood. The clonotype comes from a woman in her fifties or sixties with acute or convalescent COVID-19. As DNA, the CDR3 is TGTGCCAGTAGTGCGGGGACAGACCTTGAAGCTTTCTTT. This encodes CASSAGTDLEAFF.